The 6 T cell receptor beta chains listed next were all sequenced from one sample in a study of cytomegalovirus exposure and HLA in healthy donors. Produced via immunoSEQ multiplex PCR; TCRdb's table is partial and in-frame only. The sample consists of more than 80,000 clones, about 96% of them appearing once. Material: PBMCs. These receptor sequences come from a woman aged 18-30 years in good health and CMV-seronegative.

The chain links TRBV4-1 to TRBJ2-1, with TRBD2 identical over 10 bases. This CDR3 is 19 amino acids long. Germline trimming cut 4 bases from V and 0 bases from J; bases unmatched to any gene: 12. Germline CDR1 MGHRA, CDR2 YSYEKL. As DNA, the CDR3 is TGCGCCAGCAGCCTAGGGGCTAGCGGGAGATCCTTCTCCTACAATGAGCAGTTCTTC. Translating gives CASSLGASGRSFSYNEQFF.

This clone has just one count. The J gene is TRBJ2-5, the V gene TRBV6-1; perhaps TRBD2 as D (7 bases). The ends were cut back, 7 bases at V and 14 bases at J, with 26 bases in the middle. Germline V lookup: CDR1 MNHNS, CDR2 SASEGT. CDR3 length: 14 residues. The CDR3 is CASNRLSAGAVIYF. Here the CDR3 DNA reads TGTGCCAGCAACCGATTGTCGGCGGGGGCCGTAATATACTTC.

The chain combines TRBV30 with TRBJ2-7; 12 bases agree with TRBD2. Germline CDR1 GTSNPN, CDR2 SVGIG (reference sequence). CDR3 length equals 17 residues. With 2 bases clipped from V and 4 bases from J, the junction kept 12 bases outside the gene matches. The CDR3 loop is CAWSLLGLAGNGYEQYF. The CDR3 nucleotides are TGTGCCTGGAGTCTCCTTGGACTAGCGGGAAATGGGTACGAGCAGTACTTC.

The J gene is TRBJ1-2, the V gene TRBV6-5; TRBD1 aligns across 9 bases. From germline, CDR1 is MNHEY and CDR2 SVGAGI. This CDR3 comprises 13 residues. Trimming took 7 bases from V and 6 from J; bases not matched to a gene: 6. The chain's CDR3 is CASTFTGGHGYTF. CDR3 coding DNA: TGTGCCAGCACTTTTACAGGGGGCCATGGCTACACCTTC.

This clone appeared once. The rearrangement joins TRBV19 to TRBJ2-7; a weak D match, TRBD1 (6 bases). V lost 4 bases and J 2 bases, leaving 15 bases between the germline ends. Germline loops: CDR1 LNHDA, CDR2 SQIVND (reference sequence). The CDR3 totals 15 residues. The CDR3 DNA sequence: TGTGCCAGTAGTACCGAGACAGGACCAACCTACGAGCAGTACTTC. Amino acids: CASSTETGPTYEQYF.

This chain joins TRBV6-5 and TRBJ2-1; D is uncertain. Per germline, CDR1 MNHEY and CDR2 SVGAGI. The V end was cut by 5 bases, the J end by 0 bases, with 11 bases between. CDR3 size: 15 residues. CDR3 DNA: TGTGCCAGCAGTACCGGGTCCAACTCCTACAATGAGCAGTTCTTC. As protein: CASSTGSNSYNEQFF.